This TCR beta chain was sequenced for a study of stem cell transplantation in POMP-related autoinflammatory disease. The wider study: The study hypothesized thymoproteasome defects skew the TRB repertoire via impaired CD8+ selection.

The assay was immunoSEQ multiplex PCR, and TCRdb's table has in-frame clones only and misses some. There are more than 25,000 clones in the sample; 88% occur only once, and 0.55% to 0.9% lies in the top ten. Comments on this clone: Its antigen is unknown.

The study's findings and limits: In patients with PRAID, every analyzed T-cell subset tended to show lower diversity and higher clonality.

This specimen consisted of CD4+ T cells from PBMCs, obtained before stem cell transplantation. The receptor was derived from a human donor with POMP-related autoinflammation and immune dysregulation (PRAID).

The CDR3 reads CASSLAPGYVLKEQYF. CDR3 bases: TGTGCCAGCAGTTTAGCGCCGGGTTACGTCTTGAAGGAGCAGTACTTC. This chain connects TRBV27 to TRBJ2-7; D is ambiguous. Between the trimmed V and J ends, which lost 2 bases and 7 bases, there was a span of 21 bases. The CDR3 consists of 16 residues. Germline CDR1 and CDR2: MNHEY and SMNVEV (reference sequence).